The source of this TCR beta chain is a study of shared clonotypes between healthy human individuals. V was trimmed by 6 bases and J by 1 base, leaving 7 bases between them. The CDR3 runs to 11 residues. CDR1 and CDR2 (germline): SQVTM, ANQGSEA. This clone was recorded a few times. Other DNA sequences within the sample encode an identical CDR3. Sequencing was performed with immunoSEQ multiplex PCR; in TCRdb, only in-frame clones are kept and a portion is missing. The sample yields fewer than 350,000 clones, roughly 91% seen once. The sequence derives from a young man in good health. The sample was memory CD8+ T cells sorted from blood. Subset of the sample: CD45RO+ cells pooled with CCR7-negative TemRA cells. The rearrangement uses TRBV29-1 and TRBJ2-7; the D is unclear. The CDR3 sequence: CSVGSSYEQYF. The CDR3 DNA is TGCAGCGTGGGGTCTTCCTACGAGCAGTACTTC.